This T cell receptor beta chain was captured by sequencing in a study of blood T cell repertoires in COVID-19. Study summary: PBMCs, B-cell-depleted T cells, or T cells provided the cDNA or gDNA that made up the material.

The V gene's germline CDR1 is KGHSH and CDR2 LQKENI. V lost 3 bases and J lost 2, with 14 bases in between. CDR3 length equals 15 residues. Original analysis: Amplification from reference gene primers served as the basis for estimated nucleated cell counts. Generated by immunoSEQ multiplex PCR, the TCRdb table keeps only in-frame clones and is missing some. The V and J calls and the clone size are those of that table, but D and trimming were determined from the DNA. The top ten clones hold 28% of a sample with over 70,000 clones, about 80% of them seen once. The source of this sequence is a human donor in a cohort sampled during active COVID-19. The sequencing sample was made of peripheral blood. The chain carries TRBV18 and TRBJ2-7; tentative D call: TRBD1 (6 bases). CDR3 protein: CASSPPGTPAYEQYF. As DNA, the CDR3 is TGTGCCAGCTCACCTCCCGGGACACCAGCCTACGAGCAGTACTTC.